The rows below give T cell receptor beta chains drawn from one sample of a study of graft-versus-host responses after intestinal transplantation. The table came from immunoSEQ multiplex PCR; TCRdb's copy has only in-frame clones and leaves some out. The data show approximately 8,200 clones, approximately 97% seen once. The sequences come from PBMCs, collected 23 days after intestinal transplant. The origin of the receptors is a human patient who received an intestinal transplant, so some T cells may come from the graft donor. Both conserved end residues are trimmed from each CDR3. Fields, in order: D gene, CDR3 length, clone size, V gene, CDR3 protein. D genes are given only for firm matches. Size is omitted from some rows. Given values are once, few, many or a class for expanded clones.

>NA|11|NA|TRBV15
ATRKRGAYEQY
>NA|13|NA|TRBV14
ASSQHDTAGEKLF
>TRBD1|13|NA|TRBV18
ASSPTGGSTDTQY
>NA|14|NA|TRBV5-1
ASSGEGRGYNSPLH
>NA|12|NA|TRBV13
ASSSRVFQETQY
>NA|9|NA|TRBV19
ASSGWYGYT
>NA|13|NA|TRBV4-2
ASSQVSASYNEQF
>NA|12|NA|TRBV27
ASSFLGGHTEAF
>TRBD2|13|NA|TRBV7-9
ASSLATSGSHEQY
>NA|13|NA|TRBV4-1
ASSQGDFRSYEQY
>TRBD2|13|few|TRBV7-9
ASTLSGRAAVEQY
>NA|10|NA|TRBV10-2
ASSPGPYEQY
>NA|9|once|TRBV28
ASSFVYEQY
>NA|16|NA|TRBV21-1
ASSNLEALLGSPGELF